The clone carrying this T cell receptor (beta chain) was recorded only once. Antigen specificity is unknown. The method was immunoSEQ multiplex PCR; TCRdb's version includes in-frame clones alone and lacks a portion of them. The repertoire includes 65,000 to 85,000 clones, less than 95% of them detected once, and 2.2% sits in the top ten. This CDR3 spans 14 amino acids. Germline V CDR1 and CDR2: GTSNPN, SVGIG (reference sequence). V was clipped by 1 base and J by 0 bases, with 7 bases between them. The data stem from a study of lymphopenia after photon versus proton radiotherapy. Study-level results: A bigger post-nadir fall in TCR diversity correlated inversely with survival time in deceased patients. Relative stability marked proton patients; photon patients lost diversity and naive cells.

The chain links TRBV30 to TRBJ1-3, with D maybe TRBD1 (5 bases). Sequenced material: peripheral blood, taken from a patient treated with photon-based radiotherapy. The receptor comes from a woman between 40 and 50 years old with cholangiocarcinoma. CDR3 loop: CAWSEGVSGNTIYF. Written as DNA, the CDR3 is TGTGCCTGGAGTGAAGGGGTCTCTGGAAACACCATATATTTT. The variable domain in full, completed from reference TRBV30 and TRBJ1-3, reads SQTIHQWPATLVQPVGSPLSLECTVEGTSNPNLYWYRQAAGRGLQLLFYSVGIGQISSEVPQNLSASRPQDRQFILSSKKLLLSDSGFYLCAWSEGVSGNTIYFGEGSWLTVV.